This T cell receptor beta chain was documented in a study of CD8+ T cells in alopecia areata. General study findings and limits: Lesional tissue from the scalp (especially in alopecia totalis/universalis) showed higher clonality than normal scalp.

The study team obtained lesional scalp punch biopsies and peripheral blood from alopecia areata patients. It was cDNA, reverse transcribed from extracted RNA, that served as the sequencing template. Sequencing was performed with immunoSEQ multiplex PCR; in TCRdb, only in-frame clones are kept and a portion is missing. The table has fewer than 250,000 clones, about three fifths seen once. There are a few counts of this clone. The antigen is unknown. The receptor was isolated from a human donor with alopecia areata. This specimen was CD4+ T cells sorted from blood, taken at week 0.

The CDR3 DNA reads TGTGCCTGGAGTGGGCGGCAGGGCTGGAACTATGGCTACACCTTC. This translates into CAWSGRQGWNYGYTF. The chain is built from TRBV30 and TRBJ1-2, with a weak D call TRBD1 (5 bases). Per germline, CDR1 GTSNPN and CDR2 SVGIG (reference sequence). The V gene lost 1 base and the J gene lost 2 bases, with 14 bases spanning the gap. There are 15 residues in the CDR3.